This entry lists 24 T cell receptor beta chains sequenced from one sample in a study of technical replicates of blood from a few donors. Sequenced by immunoSEQ multiplex PCR; TCRdb stores in-frame clones only, minus some. The data show about 79,000 clones, approximately 91% seen once. Material for sequencing was T cells isolated from PBMCs. These receptors all stem from a human donor in good health. Some clones in this sample may be carry-over from other donors' samples.

This clone was seen more than once but under ten times. This chain links TRBV27 with TRBJ2-7; D gene uncertain. Germline V gives CDR1 MNHEY, CDR2 SMNVEV (reference sequence). The CDR3 is made up of 11 amino acids. Trimming left V 6 bases short and J 4 bases short, with 7 bases between. The DNA of the CDR3 is TGTGCCAGCAGATCAGTTTACGAGCAGTACTTC. It specifies CASRSVYEQYF.

The J gene is TRBJ2-3, the V gene TRBV9, with TRBD2 matching 7 bases. Trimming cost V 2 bases and J 2 bases; bases outside gene matches: 5. CDR1 SGDLS and CDR2 YYNGEE come from the germline V gene. The CDR3 is 15 residues long. CDR3 sequence: CASSVGLGLTDTQYF. The DNA for the CDR3 is TGTGCCAGCAGCGTTGGACTAGGTCTCACAGATACGCAGTATTTT.

The rearrangement links TRBV6-5 to TRBJ2-1; the D gene is possibly TRBD2 (5 bases). V was trimmed by 2 bases and J by 6 bases, leaving 8 bases between them. This CDR3 contains 13 residues. CDR1 and CDR2 from the germline V gene are MNHEY and SVGAGI. The CDR3 nucleotides read TGTGCCAGCAGTTACATGAGGGCCAATGAGCAGTTCTTC. Translated, it gives CASSYMRANEQFF.

V gene TRBV7-8 combines with J gene TRBJ2-3; 11 bases are shared with TRBD2. CDR3 length equals 15 residues. The germline CDR1 and CDR2 sequences are SGHVS and FQNEAQ. V dropped 5 bases and J dropped 1; count of bases not matched to a gene: 2. Written as DNA, the CDR3 is TGTGCCAGCAGCGCGACTAGCGGGGGCACAGATACGCAGTATTTT. Protein sequence: CASSATSGGTDTQYF.

The chain joins TRBV5-1 to TRBJ1-2; D perhaps matches TRBD1 (5 bases). V lost 2 bases to trimming and J lost 7 bases, with 12 bases between them. Germline CDR1 is SGHRS and CDR2 is YFSETQ. This CDR3 contains 13 residues. The CDR3 protein is CASSFLGDRGYTF. The CDR3 DNA sequence: TGCGCCAGCAGCTTTTTAGGGGATCGTGGCTACACCTTC.

The CDR3 DNA follows: TGTGCCATCAGTGAGGGGACAGTCACCGTACACTATGGCTACACCTTC. Translation gives CAISEGTVTVHYGYTF. The V and J genes are TRBV10-3 and TRBJ1-2; TRBD1 matches at 7 bases. Germline loops: CDR1 ENHRY, CDR2 SYGVKD. V was clipped by 2 bases and J by 3 bases; unmatched bases: 9. This CDR3 comprises 16 residues.

This clone is a singleton in its sample. V gene TRBV27 combines with J gene TRBJ1-2; D is perhaps TRBD1 (5 bases). CDR1 and CDR2 (germline): MNHEY, SMNVEV (reference sequence). V gave up 0 bases and J gave up 2 bases, with 7 bases separating them. This CDR3 contains 14 residues. The CDR3 sequence: CASSLSRVNYGYTF. DNA for the CDR3: TGTGCCAGCAGTTTATCCAGGGTCAACTATGGCTACACCTTC.

The CDR3 loop reads CASSLDSWTYEQYF. Here the CDR3 DNA reads TGTGCCAGCAGTTTAGACAGCTGGACCTACGAGCAGTACTTC. The chain uses TRBV28 and TRBJ2-7, with D possibly TRBD1 on 5 matching bases. Germline loops: CDR1 MDHEN, CDR2 SYDVKM. CDR3 length: 14 amino acids. The V end lost 2 bases, the J end lost 2 bases, and 10 bases lay between the germline ends.

The chain employs TRBV28 and TRBJ2-7, with 9 bases aligning to TRBD2. This CDR3 comprises 17 residues. Germline lookup yields CDR1 MDHEN and CDR2 SYDVKM. The V gene end was trimmed by 7 bases and the J gene end by 3 bases; junction bases not matched to a gene: 16. Here the CDR3 DNA reads TGTGCCAGCACCTGGGGGAACCGACTAGCGGTCGGCTACGAGCAGTACTTC. This sequence encodes CASTWGNRLAVGYEQYF.

The CDR3 DNA reads TGTGCCAGCAGCCCGGACAGGGCTTCCTACGAGCAGTACTTC. Its protein product is CASSPDRASYEQYF. The chain uses TRBV7-2 and TRBJ2-7; 8 bases map to TRBD1. V dropped 5 bases and J dropped 1; count of bases not matched to a gene: 4. This CDR3 is 14 amino acids long. The V gene's germline CDR1 is SGHTA and CDR2 FQGNSA.

The chain has TRBV13 and TRBJ2-7; TRBD2 matches at 7 bases. Germline CDR1 is PRHDT and CDR2 is FYEKMQ (reference sequence). The CDR3 is 12 residues long. V trimming: 4 bases; J trimming: 6 bases; junction bases outside the gene matches: 3. The DNA of the CDR3 is TGTGCCAGCAGCTCAGCGGGAATCGAGCAGTACTTC. Translating gives CASSSAGIEQYF. The full variable domain, in which reference TRBV13 and TRBJ2-7 provide the parts outside the CDR3, is AAGVIQSPRHLIKEKRETATLKCYPIPRHDTVYWYQQGPGQDPQFLISFYEKMQSDKGSIPDRFSAQQFSDYHSELNMSSLELGDSALYFCASSSAGIEQYFGPGTRLTVT.

This chain joins TRBV11-2 and TRBJ2-7, with D perhaps TRBD1 (6 bases). CDR3 length: 15 amino acids. V shed 3 bases and J shed 2 bases, with 14 bases lying between them. CDR1 and CDR2 (germline): SGHAT, FQNNGV. The CDR3 spells CASSFSHRETYEQYF. The CDR3 bases are TGTGCCAGCAGCTTTTCGCACAGGGAAACCTACGAGCAGTACTTC.

The rearrangement joins TRBV4-1 to TRBJ2-3, with TRBD1 matching over 9 bases. Germline CDR1 MGHRA, CDR2 YSYEKL. J gave up 0 bases and V 3 bases, and 4 bases lay outside the gene matches. CDR3 length equals 16 residues. DNA of the CDR3: TGCGCCAGCAGCCATGACAGGGGGAGTAGCACAGATACGCAGTATTTT. Its protein is CASSHDRGSSTDTQYF.

The gene calls are TRBV7-2 and TRBJ2-7, with D unresolved. Between the trimmed V and J ends, which lost 1 base and 4 bases, there was a span of 5 bases. This CDR3 has 12 amino acids. The germline V gene encodes CDR1 SGHTA and CDR2 FQGNSA. The CDR3 region is CASSLDFYEQYF. CDR3 DNA sequence: TGTGCCAGCAGCTTAGACTTTTACGAGCAGTACTTC.

The CDR3 here is CASSKLNPGDEKLFF. The CDR3 nucleotides are TGTGCCAGCAGTAAATTAAACCCCGGGGATGAAAAACTGTTTTTT. The genes are TRBV7-6 and TRBJ1-4; D remains unclear. There are 15 residues in the CDR3. From germline, CDR1 is SGHVS and CDR2 FNYEAQ. The V end was cut by 6 bases, the J end by 6 bases, with 17 bases between.

The chain combines TRBV6-5 with TRBJ1-1; D gene uncertain. Germline CDR1 is MNHEY and CDR2 is SVGAGI. The CDR3 is made up of 15 amino acids. Trimming pared 6 bases from V and 0 bases from J, leaving 14 bases between. CDR3 protein: CASRPRANVNTEAFF. The CDR3, as DNA: TGTGCCAGCAGGCCCCGAGCAAATGTGAACACTGAAGCTTTCTTT.

This clone was found a few times. The gene calls are TRBV12-5 and TRBJ1-1; TRBD1 is a possible D gene (5 bases). Germline-derived CDR1 and CDR2 are LGHNT and FRNRAP. CDR3 length equals 13 residues. Trimming removed 6 bases from V and 4 bases from J, with 12 bases in between. In DNA form, the CDR3 reads TGTGCTAGTGGAACAGGAACTTCCACTGAAGCTTTCTTT. As protein: CASGTGTSTEAFF. Variable domain in full (rest from reference TRBV12-5 and TRBJ1-1): DARVTQTPRHKVTEMGQEVTMRCQPILGHNTVFWYRQTMMQGLELLAYFRNRAPLDDSGMPKDRFSAEMPDATLATLKIQPSEPRDSAVYFCASGTGTSTEAFFGQGTRLTVV.

The V and J genes are TRBV27 and TRBJ2-3; 9 bases agree with TRBD2. Germline assignment: CDR1 MNHEY and CDR2 SMNVEV (reference sequence). Trimming cost V 2 bases and J 2 bases; bases outside gene matches: 5. This CDR3 has 16 residues. In DNA form, the CDR3 reads TGTGCCAGCAGTTTACGACTAGCGGAGTTCACAGATACGCAGTATTTT. Its protein product is CASSLRLAEFTDTQYF.

V usage is TRBV6-5 and J usage is TRBJ2-1; 10 nucleotides agree with TRBD2. V lost 5 bases, J lost 2 bases, and 0 bases stayed unmatched. This CDR3 region has 14 residues. Germline CDR1 and CDR2: MNHEY and SVGAGI. CDR3 in amino acids: CASSGLAAYNEQFF. In DNA form, the CDR3 reads TGTGCCAGCAGTGGACTAGCGGCCTACAATGAGCAGTTCTTC.

The CDR3 sequence: CASSESYGQGVYGYTF. The CDR3 DNA sequence: TGTGCCAGCAGTGAAAGTTACGGGCAGGGGGTCTATGGCTACACCTTC. The gene calls are TRBV6-1 and TRBJ1-2; TRBD1 aligns across 7 bases. Germline-derived CDR1 and CDR2 are MNHNS and SASEGT. The junction had 10 bases not matched to a gene; V was cut back by 2 bases and J by 4 bases. The CDR3 totals 16 residues.

The V call is TRBV18, the J call TRBJ1-2; TRBD1 matches at 8 bases. This CDR3 contains 15 residues. CDR1 and CDR2 from the germline V gene are KGHSH and LQKENI. Trimming took 4 bases from V and 3 from J; bases not matched to a gene: 7. The CDR3 bases are TGTGCCAGCTCACTTTGGACAGGGACGGACTATGGCTACACCTTC. Encoded protein: CASSLWTGTDYGYTF.

This chain links TRBV7-8 with TRBJ2-7; a weak D match, TRBD2 (6 bases). There are 14 residues in the CDR3. CDR1 is SGHVS and CDR2 is FQNEAQ in the germline V gene. V lost 1 base and J 5 bases, leaving 12 bases between the germline ends. This CDR3 reads CASSLGGDGNEQYF. Here the CDR3 DNA reads TGTGCCAGCAGCTTAGGGGGGGACGGGAACGAGCAGTACTTC.

The chain has TRBV11-2 and TRBJ2-5; D gene ambiguous. The V end was cut by 1 base, the J end by 5 bases, with 14 bases between. The CDR3 is 15 residues long. The V gene's germline CDR1 is SGHAT and CDR2 FQNNGV. The DNA of the CDR3 is TGTGCCAGCAGCTTAGCTCGCGTCACCGGGGAGACCCAGTACTTC. Its translation is CASSLARVTGETQYF.

This chain joins TRBV5-1 and TRBJ2-7, with TRBD2 identical over 11 bases. From germline, CDR1 is SGHRS and CDR2 YFSETQ. With V trimmed by 1 base and J by 3 bases, 12 bases remained unmatched. The CDR3 is 18 amino acids. Here the CDR3 DNA reads TGCGCCAGCAGCTTGTCCCCGGGACTAGCGGAGATCCTCTACGAGCAGTACTTC. Translating it yields CASSLSPGLAEILYEQYF.